This TCR beta chain was recorded in a study of T-cell memory formation after mild COVID-19. The overall study: Largely, TCR clusters stayed within a single donor.

MiXCR, applied by TCRdb to the 5' RACE reads, yields one record per CDR3 protein. The sample yields approximately 54,000 distinct CDR3 sequences, 12% seen once. The CDR3 loop spans 12 amino acids. The V and J ends lost 5 bases and 5 bases respectively, with 9 bases between them. CDR1 and CDR2 from the germline V gene are KGHSH and LQKENI. This clonotype appeared a few times. Its antigen remains unknown. General study results and limits: Clones contracting across day 15 to 85 had a balanced CD4/CD8 profile; later expanding clones leaned CD4+. The CD4+ clones that contracted clustered mainly within CM and EM, and the CD8+ clones concentrated in EMRA. Nothing showed for sure that second-wave clones peaking on day 37 were SARS-CoV-2 specific.

The sequencing sample was made of PBMCs or a T cell subset sorted from them (not recorded which). The rearrangement uses TRBV18 and TRBJ2-5, with D hard to call. The origin of this receptor is a man between 18 and 29 years old who had mild COVID-19 (a few samples of this study predate the infection). Cell type and time point are not known. CDR3 DNA: TGTGCCAGCTCAACGGAACGCGAGACCCAGTACTTC. As protein: CASSTERETQYF.